Sequencing of this T cell receptor (beta chain) was carried out in a study of blood T cells in healthy people across ages. Primed by a sample-barcoded 5' primer and a J-beta primer mix, a second PCR proceeded for about 6 to 12 cycles. TCRdb ran MiXCR on the 5' RACE reads and lists one entry per CDR3 protein. Here the sample spans around 1,100,000 distinct CDR3 sequences, around two fifths being singletons. Every sample yielded at least 6.5 million isolated PBMCs. The length of the CDR3 is 12 residues. Germline CDR1 reads SGHAT; CDR2 reads FQNNGV. V lost 4 bases, J lost 6 bases, and 10 bases lay in between. This clonotype was recorded a few times. One base away lies a much larger clone, so this may be a sequencing read error.

This sequence originates from a man aged 18-30 years in good health. Sequencing was performed on blood. The chain uses TRBV11-2 and TRBJ2-7; maybe TRBD1 (6 bases). The CDR3 DNA is TGTGCCAGCAGCTCGGACAGTTCCGAGCAGTACTTC. Protein sequence: CASSSDSSEQYF.